The subject of this entry is one TCR beta chain. Its antigen remains unknown. Profiling relied on immunoSEQ multiplex PCR, and the TCRdb table lists in-frame clones only, not all of them. The repertoire has some 130,000 clones, about 91% of them found once; the top ten carry under 2%. This entry is derived from a study of T cell responses to AZD1222 COVID-19 vaccine. Study conclusions and caveats: Unmutated variant regions reportedly attract nearly half of all spike-specific TCRs.

This clonotype was sampled from an adult who received the AZD1222 COVID-19 vaccine. The sample was peripheral blood, taken 28 days after the second AZD1222 dose.

The CDR3 DNA reads TGTGCCTCGACCGCGCCTAGCACAGATACGCAGTATTTT. Its protein product is CASTAPSTDTQYF. V usage is TRBV10-3 and J usage is TRBJ2-3; D is unclear. The CDR3 sequence is 13 residues long. The V gene's germline CDR1 is ENHRY and CDR2 SYGVKD. The germline V and J ends were trimmed by 11 bases and 0 bases, with 12 bases remaining between them.